The 11 T cell receptor beta chains below were found in one sample sequenced in a study of cytomegalovirus exposure and HLA in healthy donors. The PCR used 60 Vbeta and 13 Jbeta primers. TCRdb keeps only in-frame clones here, not all; method: immunoSEQ multiplex PCR. The profile shows approximately 220,000 clones, about 77% of them singletons. Sequencing was done on a sample of PBMCs. These receptor sequences come from a woman aged 30 to 39 in good health and CMV-seronegative.

The V and J genes are TRBV11-2 and TRBJ2-1, with D perhaps TRBD1 (6 bases). Germline assignment: CDR1 SGHAT and CDR2 FQNNGV. The CDR3 spans 15 residues. V was clipped by 5 bases and J by 8 bases, with 19 bases between them. The CDR3, as DNA: TGTGCCAGCAGCCGCTCCTACAGGGCGGATTATGAGCAGTTCTTC. Residues: CASSRSYRADYEQFF.

This chain links TRBV30 with TRBJ1-1; D not certain. V was clipped by 1 base and J by 6 bases, with 39 bases between them. The germline gives CDR1 GTSNPN, CDR2 SVGIG (reference sequence). CDR3 length equals 22 residues. The DNA for the CDR3 is TGTGCCTGGAGTGGAGGGAGGAGTGGCAGGAGTCATGTTTCAGCCGGGGTCTCTGAAGCTTTCTTT. As protein: CAWSGGRSGRSHVSAGVSEAFF.

This CDR3 is CASSDGTGSYEQYF. CDR3 sequence (DNA): TGTGCCAGCAGTGATGGGACAGGGTCCTACGAGCAGTACTTC. V gene TRBV2 combines with J gene TRBJ2-7, with 9 bases identical to TRBD1. Germline CDR1 SNHLY, CDR2 FYNNEI. This CDR3 contains 14 residues. V dropped 3 bases and J dropped 1; count of bases not matched to a gene: 1.

The chain combines TRBV5-5 with TRBJ2-2, with D possibly TRBD2 on 6 matching bases. There are 14 residues in the CDR3. Germline V gene data show CDR1 as SGHKS and CDR2 as YYEKEE (reference sequence). V was cut by 6 bases and J by 6 bases, with 15 bases left in between. CDR3 nucleotide sequence: TGTGCCAGCACCTGGCGGGAAGGTGCCGGGGAGCTGTTTTTT. Translation: CASTWREGAGELFF.

This clone has more than one count but fewer than ten. The V gene is TRBV5-4, the J gene TRBJ1-1; 7 nucleotides agree with TRBD1. The CDR3 totals 13 residues. The V gene's germline CDR1 is SGHNT and CDR2 YYREEE (reference sequence). V was clipped by 6 bases and J by 4 bases; unmatched bases: 6. Here the CDR3 reads CASKRQGGTEAFF. The CDR3 bases are TGTGCCAGCAAACGACAGGGAGGCACTGAAGCTTTCTTT.

There are a few counts of this clone. This chain uses TRBV5-4 with TRBJ2-7; maybe TRBD2 (6 bases). The germline V gene has CDR1 SGHNT and CDR2 YYREEE (reference sequence). The V gene lost 4 bases and the J gene lost 0 bases, with 14 bases spanning the gap. This CDR3 contains 15 residues. This CDR3 is CASSGGTVSSYEQYF. CDR3 in DNA: TGTGCCAGCAGCGGAGGGACGGTGAGCTCCTACGAGCAGTACTTC.

The chain recombines TRBV2 with TRBJ1-5; possibly TRBD1 for D (6 bases). Per germline, CDR1 SNHLY and CDR2 FYNNEI. With 2 bases removed from V and 7 bases from J, the gap between germline ends came to 9 bases. This CDR3 contains 13 residues. The CDR3 coding sequence is TGTGCCAGCAGTGAAACAGGGATGCAGCCCCAGCATTTT. It codes for CASSETGMQPQHF.

The chain uses TRBV30 and TRBJ1-4; tentatively, D is TRBD1 (5 bases). Germline CDR1 GTSNPN, CDR2 SVGIG (reference sequence). This CDR3 is built from 13 residues. Trimming pared 1 base from V and 3 bases from J, leaving 6 bases between. CDR3 sequence reads: CAWSGGANEKLFF. The CDR3 nucleotides read TGTGCCTGGAGTGGGGGGGCTAATGAAAAACTGTTTTTT. The whole variable domain, remainder taken from reference TRBV30 and TRBJ1-4, is SQTIHQWPATLVQPVGSPLSLECTVEGTSNPNLYWYRQAAGRGLQLLFYSVGIGQISSEVPQNLSASRPQDRQFILSSKKLLLSDSGFYLCAWSGGANEKLFFGSGTQLSVL.

The J gene is TRBJ2-1, the V gene TRBV9, with 7 bases that match TRBD1. J gave up 2 bases and V 4 bases, and 6 bases lay outside the gene matches. Looked up from germline, CDR1 is SGDLS and CDR2 is YYNGEE. CDR3 length: 15 amino acids. The CDR3 DNA sequence: TGTGCCAGCAGCCAGGGGGTAATGCCCTACAATGAGCAGTTCTTC. This translates into CASSQGVMPYNEQFF.

This clone was picked up a small number of times. V usage is TRBV6-5 and J usage is TRBJ1-5, with 7 bases that match TRBD1. J lost 2 bases, V lost 6 bases, and 1 base had no gene match. The germline V gene encodes CDR1 MNHEY and CDR2 SVGAGI. The CDR3 runs 13 residues. CDR3 coding DNA: TGTGCCAGCAGCACAGGGGGCAATCAGCCCCAGCATTTT. Translated, it gives CASSTGGNQPQHF.

The CDR3 sequence is CASSPGTGKNTEAFF. As DNA, the CDR3 is TGTGCCAGCAGCCCCGGGACAGGAAAGAACACTGAAGCTTTCTTT. The chain is built from TRBV9 and TRBJ1-1; TRBD1 aligns across 8 bases. V was pared by 4 bases and J by 1 base, with 6 bases of the junction left unmatched. The germline V gene has CDR1 SGDLS and CDR2 YYNGEE. The CDR3 runs to 15 residues. The whole variable domain, filled in from reference TRBV9 and TRBJ1-1, reads DSGVTQTPKHLITATGQRVTLRCSPRSGDLSVYWYQQSLDQGLQFLIQYYNGEERAKGNILERFSAQQFPDLHSELNLSSLELGDSALYFCASSPGTGKNTEAFFGQGTRLTVV.